The T cell receptor (beta chain) under discussion was sequenced for a study of blood T cell repertoires in COVID-19. CDR3 size: 17 residues. The junction had 9 bases not matched to a gene; V was cut back by 1 base and J by 2 bases. Looked up from germline, CDR1 is SGHTA and CDR2 is FQGNSA. Per the original data handling: Estimates of nucleated cell counts were drawn from the amplification of reference gene primers. Produced via immunoSEQ multiplex PCR; TCRdb's table is partial and in-frame only. For V, J and clone size, that table is used; D and trimming come from the DNA. The sample has over 85,000 clones; around 87% are singletons.

The sequenced sample consisted of peripheral blood. This sequence joins TRBV7-2 and TRBJ2-7, with 9 bases identical to TRBD1. This clonotype was obtained from a human donor with acute or convalescent COVID-19. The donor label of this sample is uncertain. The CDR3 DNA reads as TGTGCCAGCAGCTTAGTAGCTGGACAGGGGAGGCCCTACGAGCAGTACTTC. Its translation is CASSLVAGQGRPYEQYF.